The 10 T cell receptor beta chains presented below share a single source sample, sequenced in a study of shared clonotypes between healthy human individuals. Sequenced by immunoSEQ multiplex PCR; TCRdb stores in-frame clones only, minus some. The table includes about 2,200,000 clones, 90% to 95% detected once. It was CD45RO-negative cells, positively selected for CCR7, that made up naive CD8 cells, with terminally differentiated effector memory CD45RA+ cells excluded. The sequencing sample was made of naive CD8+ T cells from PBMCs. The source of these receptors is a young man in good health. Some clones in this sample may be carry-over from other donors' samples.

The CDR3 loop reads CASSSKGHPSYEQYF. For the CDR3, the DNA is TGTGCCAGCAGCTCTAAAGGACACCCCTCCTACGAGCAGTACTTC. V and J are TRBV7-2 and TRBJ2-7; perhaps TRBD1 as D (5 bases). Looked up from germline, CDR1 is SGHTA and CDR2 is FQGNSA. This CDR3 is built from 15 residues. V lost 4 bases, J lost 0 bases, and 13 bases lay in between. Full variable domain (rest looked up from reference TRBV7-2 and TRBJ2-7): GAGVSQSPSNKVTEKGKDVELRCDPISGHTALYWYRQSLGQGLEFLIYFQGNSAPDKSGLPSDRFSAERTGGSVSTLTIQRTQQEDSAVYLCASSSKGHPSYEQYFGPGTRLTVT.

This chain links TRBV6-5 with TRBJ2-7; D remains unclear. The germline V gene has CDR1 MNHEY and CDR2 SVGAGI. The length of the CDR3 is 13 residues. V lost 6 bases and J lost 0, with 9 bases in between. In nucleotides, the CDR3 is TGTGCCAGCAGAGACGCGATCTCCTACGAGCAGTACTTC. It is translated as CASRDAISYEQYF.

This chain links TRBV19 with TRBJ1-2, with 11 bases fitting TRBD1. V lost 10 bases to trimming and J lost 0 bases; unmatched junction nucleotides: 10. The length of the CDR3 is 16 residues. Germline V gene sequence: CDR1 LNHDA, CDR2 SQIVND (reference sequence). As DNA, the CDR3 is TGTGCCACCGCGGGACAGGGGGAATTGGCTAACTATGGCTACACCTTC. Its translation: CATAGQGELANYGYTF.

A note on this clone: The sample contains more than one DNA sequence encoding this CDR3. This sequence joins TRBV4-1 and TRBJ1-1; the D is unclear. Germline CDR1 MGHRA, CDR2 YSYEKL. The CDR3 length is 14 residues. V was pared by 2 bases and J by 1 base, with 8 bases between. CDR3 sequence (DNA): TGCGCCAGCAGCCAACCCACAAGGAACACTGAAGCTTTCTTT. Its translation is CASSQPTRNTEAFF.

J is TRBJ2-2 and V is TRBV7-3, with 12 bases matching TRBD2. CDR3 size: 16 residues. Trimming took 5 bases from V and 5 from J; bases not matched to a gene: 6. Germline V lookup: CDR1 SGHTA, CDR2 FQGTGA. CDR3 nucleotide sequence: TGTGCCAGCAGCCCCGTACTAGCGGGAGGAACCGGGGAGCTGTTTTTT. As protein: CASSPVLAGGTGELFF.

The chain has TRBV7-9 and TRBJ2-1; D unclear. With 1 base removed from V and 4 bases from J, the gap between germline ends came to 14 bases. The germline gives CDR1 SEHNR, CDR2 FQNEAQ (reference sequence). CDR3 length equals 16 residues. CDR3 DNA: TGTGCCAGCAGCTTAGGCGCTAACAAACCTTACAATGAGCAGTTCTTC. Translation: CASSLGANKPYNEQFF.

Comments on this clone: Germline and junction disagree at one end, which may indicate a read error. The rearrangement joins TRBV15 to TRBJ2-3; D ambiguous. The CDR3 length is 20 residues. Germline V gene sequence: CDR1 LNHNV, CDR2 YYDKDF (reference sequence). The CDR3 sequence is CTTSRDPGQAITTSTDTQYF. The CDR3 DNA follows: TGTACCACCAGCAGAGATCCGGGCCAGGCAATCACTACAAGCACAGATACGCAGTATTTT. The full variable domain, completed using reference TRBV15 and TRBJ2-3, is DAMVIQNPRYQVTQFGKPVTLSCSQTLNHNVMYWYQQKSSQAPKLLFHYYDKDFNNEADTPDNFQSRRPNTSFCFLDIRSPGLGDTAMYLCTTSRDPGQAITTSTDTQYFGPGTRLTVL.

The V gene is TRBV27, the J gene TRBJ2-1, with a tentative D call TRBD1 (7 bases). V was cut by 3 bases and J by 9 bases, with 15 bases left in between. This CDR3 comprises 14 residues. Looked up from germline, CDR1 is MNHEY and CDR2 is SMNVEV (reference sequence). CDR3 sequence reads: CASSFNGQEGEQFF. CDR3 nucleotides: TGTGCCAGCAGTTTTAACGGACAGGAGGGTGAGCAGTTCTTC.

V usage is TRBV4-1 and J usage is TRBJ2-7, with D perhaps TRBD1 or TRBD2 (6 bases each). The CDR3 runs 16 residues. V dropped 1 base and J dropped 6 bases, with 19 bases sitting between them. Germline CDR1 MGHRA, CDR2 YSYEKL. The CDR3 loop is CASSQAPAGGTSEQYF. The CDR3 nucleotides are TGCGCCAGCAGCCAAGCGCCCGCCGGGGGCACCTCCGAGCAGTACTTC.

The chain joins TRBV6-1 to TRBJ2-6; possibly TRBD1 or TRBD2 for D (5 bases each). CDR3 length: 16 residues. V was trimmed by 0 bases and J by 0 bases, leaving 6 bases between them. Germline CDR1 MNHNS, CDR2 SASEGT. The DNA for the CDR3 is TGTGCCAGCAGTGAAGCGAGGGGCTCTGGGGCCAACGTCCTGACTTTC. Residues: CASSEARGSGANVLTF.